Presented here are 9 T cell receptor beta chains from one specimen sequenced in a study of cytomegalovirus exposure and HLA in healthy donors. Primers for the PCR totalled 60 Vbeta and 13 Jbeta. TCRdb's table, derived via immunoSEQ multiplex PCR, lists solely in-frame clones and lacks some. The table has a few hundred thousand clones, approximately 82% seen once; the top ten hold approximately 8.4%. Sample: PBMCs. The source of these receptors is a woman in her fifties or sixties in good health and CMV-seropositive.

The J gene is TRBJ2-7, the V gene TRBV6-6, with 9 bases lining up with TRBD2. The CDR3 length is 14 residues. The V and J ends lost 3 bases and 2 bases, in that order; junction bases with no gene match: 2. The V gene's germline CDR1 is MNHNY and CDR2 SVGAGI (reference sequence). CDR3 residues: CASSYGGRAYEQYF. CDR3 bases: TGTGCCAGCAGTTATGGCGGGAGGGCCTACGAGCAGTACTTC.

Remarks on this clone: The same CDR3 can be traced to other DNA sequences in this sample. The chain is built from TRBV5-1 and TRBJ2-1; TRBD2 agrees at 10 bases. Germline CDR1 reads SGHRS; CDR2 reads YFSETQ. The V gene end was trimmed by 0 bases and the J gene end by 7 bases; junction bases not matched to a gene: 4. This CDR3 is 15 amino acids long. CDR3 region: CASSLGAGGRNEQFF. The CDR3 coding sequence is TGCGCCAGCAGCTTGGGAGCGGGAGGGCGTAATGAGCAGTTCTTC.

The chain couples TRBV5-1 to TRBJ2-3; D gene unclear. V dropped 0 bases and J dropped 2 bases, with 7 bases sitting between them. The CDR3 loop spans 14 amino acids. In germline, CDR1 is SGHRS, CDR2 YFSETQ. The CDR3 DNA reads TGCGCCAGCAGCTTGGAACAGTACACAGATACGCAGTATTTT. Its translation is CASSLEQYTDTQYF.

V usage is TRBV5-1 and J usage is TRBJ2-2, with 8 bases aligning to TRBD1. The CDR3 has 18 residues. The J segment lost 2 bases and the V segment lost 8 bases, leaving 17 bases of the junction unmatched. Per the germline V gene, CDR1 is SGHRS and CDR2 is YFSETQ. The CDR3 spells CARIDDPTGASNTGELFF. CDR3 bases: TGCGCCAGGATCGACGACCCGACAGGGGCCTCCAACACCGGGGAGCTGTTTTTT. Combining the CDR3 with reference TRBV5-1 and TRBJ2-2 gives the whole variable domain KAGVTQTPRYLIKTRGQQVTLSCSPISGHRSVSWYQQTPGQGLQFLFEYFSETQRNKGNFPGRFSGRQFSNSRSEMNVSTLELGDSALYLCARIDDPTGASNTGELFFGEGSRLTVL.

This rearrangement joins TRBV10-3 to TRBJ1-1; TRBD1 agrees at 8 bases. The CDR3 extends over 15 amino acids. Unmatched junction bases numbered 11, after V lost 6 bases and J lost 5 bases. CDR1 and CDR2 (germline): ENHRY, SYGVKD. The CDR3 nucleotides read TGTGCCATCAGGGAGGGTGGCAGGGGGCGAACTGAAGCTTTCTTT. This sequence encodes CAIREGGRGRTEAFF.

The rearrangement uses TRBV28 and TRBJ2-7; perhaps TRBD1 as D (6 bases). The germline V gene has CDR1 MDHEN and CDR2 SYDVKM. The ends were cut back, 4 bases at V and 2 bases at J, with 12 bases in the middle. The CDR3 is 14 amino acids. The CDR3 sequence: CASSSPDRPYEQYF. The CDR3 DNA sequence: TGTGCCAGCAGTTCCCCGGACAGACCCTACGAGCAGTACTTC.

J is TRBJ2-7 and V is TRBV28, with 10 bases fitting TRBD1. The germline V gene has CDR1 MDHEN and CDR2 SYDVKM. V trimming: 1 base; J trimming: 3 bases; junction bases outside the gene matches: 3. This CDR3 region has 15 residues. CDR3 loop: CASSLSGTGDYEQYF. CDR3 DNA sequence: TGTGCCAGCAGTTTATCCGGGACAGGGGACTACGAGCAGTACTTC.

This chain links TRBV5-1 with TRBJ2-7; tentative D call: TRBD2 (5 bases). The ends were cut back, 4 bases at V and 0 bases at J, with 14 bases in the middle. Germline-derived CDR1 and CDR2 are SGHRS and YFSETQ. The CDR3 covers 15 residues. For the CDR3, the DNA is TGCGCCAGCAGCGTGTTTAGCGCAGCCTCCTACGAGCAGTACTTC. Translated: CASSVFSAASYEQYF.

The CDR3 spells CASSSPSGTSGRYSYNEQFF. DNA of the CDR3: TGTGCCAGCAGTTCTCCCTCCGGGACTAGCGGGAGGTACTCCTACAATGAGCAGTTCTTC. This chain connects TRBV27 to TRBJ2-1; 15 positions agree with TRBD2. Germline CDR1 reads MNHEY; CDR2 reads SMNVEV (reference sequence). V dropped 4 bases and J dropped 0; count of bases not matched to a gene: 10. The CDR3 extends over 20 amino acids.